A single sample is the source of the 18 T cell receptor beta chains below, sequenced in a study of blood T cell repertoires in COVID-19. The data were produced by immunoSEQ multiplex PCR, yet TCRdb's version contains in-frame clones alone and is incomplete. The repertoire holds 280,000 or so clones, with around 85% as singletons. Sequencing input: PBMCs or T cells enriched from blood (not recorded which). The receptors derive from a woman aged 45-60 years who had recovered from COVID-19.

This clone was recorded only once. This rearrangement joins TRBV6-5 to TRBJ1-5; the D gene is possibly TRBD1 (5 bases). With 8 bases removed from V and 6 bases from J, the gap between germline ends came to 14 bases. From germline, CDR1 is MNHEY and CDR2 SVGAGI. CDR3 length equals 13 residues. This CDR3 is CASGAQRGQPQHF. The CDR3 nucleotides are TGTGCCAGCGGGGCACAGCGCGGTCAGCCCCAGCATTTT.

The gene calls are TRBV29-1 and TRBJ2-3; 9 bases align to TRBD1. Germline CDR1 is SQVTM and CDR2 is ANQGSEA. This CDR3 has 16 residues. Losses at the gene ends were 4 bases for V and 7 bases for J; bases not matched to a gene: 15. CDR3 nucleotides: TGCAGCGTTGGGCGGAGTGGACAGGGGAGTGTTAATACGCAGTATTTT. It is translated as CSVGRSGQGSVNTQYF.

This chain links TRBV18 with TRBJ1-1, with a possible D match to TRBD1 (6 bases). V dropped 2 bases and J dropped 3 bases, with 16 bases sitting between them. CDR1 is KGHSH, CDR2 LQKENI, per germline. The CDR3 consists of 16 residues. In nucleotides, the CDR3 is TGTGCCAGCTCACCAAACTTGGGGACACCAGACACTGAAGCTTTCTTT. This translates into CASSPNLGTPDTEAFF. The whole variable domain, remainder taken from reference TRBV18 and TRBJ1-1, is NAGVMQNPRHLVRRRGQEARLRCSPMKGHSHVYWYRQLPEEGLKFMVYLQKENIIDESGMPKERFSAEFPKEGPSILRIQQVVRGDSAAYFCASSPNLGTPDTEAFFGQGTRLTVV.

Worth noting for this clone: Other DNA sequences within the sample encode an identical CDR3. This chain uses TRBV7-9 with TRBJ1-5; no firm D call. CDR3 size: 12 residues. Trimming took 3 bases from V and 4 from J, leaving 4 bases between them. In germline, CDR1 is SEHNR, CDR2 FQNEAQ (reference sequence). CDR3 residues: CASSFPNQPQHF. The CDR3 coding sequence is TGTGCCAGCAGCTTCCCAAATCAGCCCCAGCATTTT.

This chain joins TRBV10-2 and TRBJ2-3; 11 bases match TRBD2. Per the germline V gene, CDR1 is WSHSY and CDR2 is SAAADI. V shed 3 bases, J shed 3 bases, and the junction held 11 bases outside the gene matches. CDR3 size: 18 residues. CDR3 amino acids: CASSDWVAGGLGTDTQYF. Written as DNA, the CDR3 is TGCGCCAGCAGTGATTGGGTAGCGGGAGGGCTTGGGACAGATACGCAGTATTTT.

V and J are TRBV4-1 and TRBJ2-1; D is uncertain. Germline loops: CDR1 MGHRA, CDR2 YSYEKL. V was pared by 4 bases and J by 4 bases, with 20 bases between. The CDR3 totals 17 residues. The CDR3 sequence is CASSPHPALQLYNEQFF. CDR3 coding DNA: TGCGCCAGCAGCCCCCACCCCGCCTTACAGTTGTACAATGAGCAGTTCTTC.

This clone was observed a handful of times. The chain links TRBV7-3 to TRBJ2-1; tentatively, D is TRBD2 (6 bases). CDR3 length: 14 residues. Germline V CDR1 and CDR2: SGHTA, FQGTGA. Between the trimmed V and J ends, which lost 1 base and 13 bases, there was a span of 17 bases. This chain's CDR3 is CASSLRLSSDYQFF. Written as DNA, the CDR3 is TGTGCCAGCAGCTTAAGGCTGTCTAGCGACTATCAGTTCTTC.

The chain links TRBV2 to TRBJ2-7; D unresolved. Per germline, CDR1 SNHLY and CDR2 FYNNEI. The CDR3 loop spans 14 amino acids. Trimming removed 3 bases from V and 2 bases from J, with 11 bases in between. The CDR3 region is CASSDSSKAYEQYF. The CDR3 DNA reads TGTGCCAGCAGTGACAGTAGCAAGGCCTACGAGCAGTACTTC.

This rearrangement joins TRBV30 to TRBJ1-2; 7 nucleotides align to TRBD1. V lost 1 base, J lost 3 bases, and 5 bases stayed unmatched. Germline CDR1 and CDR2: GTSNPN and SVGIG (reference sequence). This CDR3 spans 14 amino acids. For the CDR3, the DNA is TGTGCCTGGAGTGGCGGGACAGTATACTATGGCTACACCTTC. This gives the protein CAWSGGTVYYGYTF.

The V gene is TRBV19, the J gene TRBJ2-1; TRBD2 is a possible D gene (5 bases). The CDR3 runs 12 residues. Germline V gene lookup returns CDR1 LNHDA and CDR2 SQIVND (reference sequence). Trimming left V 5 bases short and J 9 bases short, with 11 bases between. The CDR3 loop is CASSFGVLEQFF. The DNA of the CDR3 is TGTGCCAGTAGTTTCGGGGTGCTTGAGCAGTTCTTC.

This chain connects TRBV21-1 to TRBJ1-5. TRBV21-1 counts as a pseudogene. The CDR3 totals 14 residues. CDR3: CASSPPKAGQPQHF. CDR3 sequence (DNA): TGTGCCAGCAGCCCTCCGAAGGCGGGCCAGCCCCAGCATTTT.

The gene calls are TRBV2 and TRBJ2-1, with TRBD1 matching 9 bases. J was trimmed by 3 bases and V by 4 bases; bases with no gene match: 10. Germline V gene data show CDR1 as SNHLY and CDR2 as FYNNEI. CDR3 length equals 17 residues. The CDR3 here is CASSGPTGGAFYNEQFF. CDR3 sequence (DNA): TGTGCCAGCAGTGGACCAACAGGGGGCGCTTTCTACAATGAGCAGTTCTTC.

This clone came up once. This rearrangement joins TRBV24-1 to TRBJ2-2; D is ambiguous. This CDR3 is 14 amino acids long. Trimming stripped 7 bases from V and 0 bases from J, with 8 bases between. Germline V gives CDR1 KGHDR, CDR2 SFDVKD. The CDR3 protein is CATSRQANTGELFF. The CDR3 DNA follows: TGTGCCACCAGCCGACAAGCGAACACCGGGGAGCTGTTTTTT.

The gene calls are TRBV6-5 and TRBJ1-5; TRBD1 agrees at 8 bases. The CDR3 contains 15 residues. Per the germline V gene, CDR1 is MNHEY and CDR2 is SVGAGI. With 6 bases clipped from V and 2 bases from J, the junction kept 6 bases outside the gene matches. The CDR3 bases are TGTGCCAGCAGCCGACAGGGGTATGGCAATCAGCCCCAGCATTTT. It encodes CASSRQGYGNQPQHF.

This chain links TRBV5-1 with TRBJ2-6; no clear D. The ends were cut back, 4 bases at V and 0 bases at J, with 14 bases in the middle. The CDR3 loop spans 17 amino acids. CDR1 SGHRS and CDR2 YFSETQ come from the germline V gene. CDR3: CASSRAAADSGANVLTF. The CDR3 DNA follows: TGCGCCAGCAGCCGCGCGGCGGCCGACTCTGGGGCCAACGTCCTGACTTTC.

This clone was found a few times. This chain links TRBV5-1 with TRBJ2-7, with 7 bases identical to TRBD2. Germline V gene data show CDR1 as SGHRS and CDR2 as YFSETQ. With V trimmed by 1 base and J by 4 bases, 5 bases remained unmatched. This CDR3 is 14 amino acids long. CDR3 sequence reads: CASSLMGGRYEQYF. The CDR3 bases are TGCGCCAGCAGCTTGATGGGGGGGAGGTACGAGCAGTACTTC. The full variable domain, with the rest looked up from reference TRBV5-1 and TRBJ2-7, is KAGVTQTPRYLIKTRGQQVTLSCSPISGHRSVSWYQQTPGQGLQFLFEYFSETQRNKGNFPGRFSGRQFSNSRSEMNVSTLELGDSALYLCASSLMGGRYEQYFGPGTRLTVT.

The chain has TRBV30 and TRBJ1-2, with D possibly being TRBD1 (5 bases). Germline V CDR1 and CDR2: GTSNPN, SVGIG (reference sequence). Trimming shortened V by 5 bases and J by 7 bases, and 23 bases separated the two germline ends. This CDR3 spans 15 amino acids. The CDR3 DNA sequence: TGTGCCTGGCGGACTCGACAGTTTTTGGGGGGTGGCTACACCTTC. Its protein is CAWRTRQFLGGGYTF. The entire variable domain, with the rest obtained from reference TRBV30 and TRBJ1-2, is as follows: SQTIHQWPATLVQPVGSPLSLECTVEGTSNPNLYWYRQAAGRGLQLLFYSVGIGQISSEVPQNLSASRPQDRQFILSSKKLLLSDSGFYLCAWRTRQFLGGGYTFGSGTRLTVV.

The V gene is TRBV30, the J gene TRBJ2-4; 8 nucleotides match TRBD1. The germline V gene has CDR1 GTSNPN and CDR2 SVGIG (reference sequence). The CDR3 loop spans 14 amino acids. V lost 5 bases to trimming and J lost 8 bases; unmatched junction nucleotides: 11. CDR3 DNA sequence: TGTGCCTGGTCACGGGAACAGGGGGTTGACATTCAGTACTTC. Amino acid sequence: CAWSREQGVDIQYF.